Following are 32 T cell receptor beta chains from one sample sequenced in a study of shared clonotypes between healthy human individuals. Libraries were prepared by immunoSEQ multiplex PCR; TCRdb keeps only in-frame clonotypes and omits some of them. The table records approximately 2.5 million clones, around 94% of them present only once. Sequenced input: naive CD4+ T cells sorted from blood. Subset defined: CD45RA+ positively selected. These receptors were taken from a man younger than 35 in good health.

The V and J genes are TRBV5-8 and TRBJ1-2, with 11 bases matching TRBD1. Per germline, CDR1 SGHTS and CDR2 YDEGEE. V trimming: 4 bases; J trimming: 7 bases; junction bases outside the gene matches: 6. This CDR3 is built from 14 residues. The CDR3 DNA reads TGTGCCAGCAGCCGAGGACAGGGGGCCGGTGGCTACACCTTC. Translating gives CASSRGQGAGGYTF.

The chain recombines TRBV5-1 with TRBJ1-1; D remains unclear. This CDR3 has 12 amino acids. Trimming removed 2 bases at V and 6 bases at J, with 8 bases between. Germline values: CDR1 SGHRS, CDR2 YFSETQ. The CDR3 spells CASSFNGAEAFF. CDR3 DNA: TGCGCCAGCAGCTTTAACGGAGCTGAAGCTTTCTTT.

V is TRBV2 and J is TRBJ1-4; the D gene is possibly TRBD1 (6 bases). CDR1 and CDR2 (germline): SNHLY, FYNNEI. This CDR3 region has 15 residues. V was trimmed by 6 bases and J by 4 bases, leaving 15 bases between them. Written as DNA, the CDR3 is TGTGCCAGCAGGATTACGGACAGCCGTAATGAAAAACTGTTTTTT. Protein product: CASRITDSRNEKLFF.

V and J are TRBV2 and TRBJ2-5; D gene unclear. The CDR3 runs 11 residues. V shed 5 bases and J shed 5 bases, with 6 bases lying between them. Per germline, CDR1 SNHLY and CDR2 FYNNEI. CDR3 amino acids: CASSSAETQYF. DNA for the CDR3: TGTGCCAGCAGTTCCGCGGAGACCCAGTACTTC.

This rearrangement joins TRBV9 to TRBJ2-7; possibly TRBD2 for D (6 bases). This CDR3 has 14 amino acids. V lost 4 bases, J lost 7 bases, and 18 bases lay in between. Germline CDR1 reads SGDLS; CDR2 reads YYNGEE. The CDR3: CASSQGTMAGEQYF. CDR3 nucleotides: TGTGCCAGCAGCCAAGGAACCATGGCGGGGGAGCAGTACTTC.

The CDR3 nucleotides read TGCGCCAGCAGCCAAGCCAAAGGCGATGGATACACTGAAGCTTTCTTT. Protein sequence: CASSQAKGDGYTEAFF. J is TRBJ1-1 and V is TRBV4-1; D is unclear. Germline loops: CDR1 MGHRA, CDR2 YSYEKL. This CDR3 comprises 16 residues. V dropped 1 base and J dropped 3 bases, with 15 bases sitting between them.

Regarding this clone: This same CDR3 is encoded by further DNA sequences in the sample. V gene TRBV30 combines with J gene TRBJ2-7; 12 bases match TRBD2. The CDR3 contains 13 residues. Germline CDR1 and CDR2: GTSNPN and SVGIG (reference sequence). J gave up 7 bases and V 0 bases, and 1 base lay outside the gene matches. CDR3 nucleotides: TGTGCCTGGAGTGTACTAGCGGGGGGTGAGCAGTACTTC. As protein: CAWSVLAGGEQYF.

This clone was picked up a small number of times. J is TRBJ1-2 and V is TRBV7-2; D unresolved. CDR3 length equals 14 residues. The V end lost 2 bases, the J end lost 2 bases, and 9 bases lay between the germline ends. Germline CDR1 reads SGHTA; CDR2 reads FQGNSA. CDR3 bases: TGTGCCAGCAGCTTACATCGGATCAACTATGGCTACACCTTC. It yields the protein CASSLHRINYGYTF.

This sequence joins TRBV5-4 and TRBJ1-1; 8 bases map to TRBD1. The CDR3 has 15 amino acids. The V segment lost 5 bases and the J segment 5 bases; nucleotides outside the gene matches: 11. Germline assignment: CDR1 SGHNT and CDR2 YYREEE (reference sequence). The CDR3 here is CASRGFGQGWTEAFF. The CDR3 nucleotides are TGTGCCAGCAGGGGATTTGGACAGGGCTGGACTGAAGCTTTCTTT.

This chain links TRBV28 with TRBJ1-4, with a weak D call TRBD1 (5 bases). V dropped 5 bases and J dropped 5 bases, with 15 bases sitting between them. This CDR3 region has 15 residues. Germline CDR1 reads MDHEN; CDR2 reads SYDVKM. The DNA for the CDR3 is TGTGCCAGCAGTACCGACAGAACTGGAAATGAAAAACTGTTTTTT. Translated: CASSTDRTGNEKLFF.

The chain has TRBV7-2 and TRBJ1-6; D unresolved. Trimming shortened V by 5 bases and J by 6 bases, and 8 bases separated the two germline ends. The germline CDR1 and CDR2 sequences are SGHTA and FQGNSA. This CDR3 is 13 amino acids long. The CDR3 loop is CASSPVLNSPLHF. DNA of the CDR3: TGTGCCAGCAGCCCAGTCCTTAATTCACCCCTCCACTTT.

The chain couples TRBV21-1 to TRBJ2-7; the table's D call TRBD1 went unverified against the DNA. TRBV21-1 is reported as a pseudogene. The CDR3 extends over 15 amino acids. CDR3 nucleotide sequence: TGTGCCAGCAGCAATTTCGCAGGGTACGCCTACGAGCAGTACTTC. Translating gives CASSNFAGYAYEQYF.

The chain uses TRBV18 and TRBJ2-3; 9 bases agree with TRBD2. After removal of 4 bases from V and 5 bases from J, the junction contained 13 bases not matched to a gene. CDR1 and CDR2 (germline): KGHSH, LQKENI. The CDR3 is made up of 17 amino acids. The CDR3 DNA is TGTGCCAGCTCACTTATTCTCTCTAGCGGGACGGTAGATACGCAGTATTTT. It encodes CASSLILSSGTVDTQYF.

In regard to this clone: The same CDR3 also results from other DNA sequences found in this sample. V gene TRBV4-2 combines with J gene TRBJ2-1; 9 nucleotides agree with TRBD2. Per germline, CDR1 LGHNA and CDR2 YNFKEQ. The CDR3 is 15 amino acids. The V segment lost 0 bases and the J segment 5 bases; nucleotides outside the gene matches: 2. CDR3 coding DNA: TGTGCCAGCAGCCAAGAGGGCGGGAGGGACAATGAGCAGTTCTTC. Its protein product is CASSQEGGRDNEQFF.

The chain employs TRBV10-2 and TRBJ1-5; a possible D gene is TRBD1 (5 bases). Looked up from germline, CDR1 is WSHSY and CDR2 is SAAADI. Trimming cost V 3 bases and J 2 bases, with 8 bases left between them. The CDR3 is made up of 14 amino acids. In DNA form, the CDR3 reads TGCGCCAGCAGTGAATGGGGGGGCAATCAGCCCCAGCATTTT. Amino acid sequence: CASSEWGGNQPQHF.

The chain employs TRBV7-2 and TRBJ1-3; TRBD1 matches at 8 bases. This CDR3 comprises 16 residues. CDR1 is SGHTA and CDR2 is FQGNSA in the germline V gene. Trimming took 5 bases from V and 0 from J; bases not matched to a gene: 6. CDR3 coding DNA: TGTGCCAGCAGCCAGGACAGGGCTACCTCTGGAAACACCATATATTTT. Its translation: CASSQDRATSGNTIYF.

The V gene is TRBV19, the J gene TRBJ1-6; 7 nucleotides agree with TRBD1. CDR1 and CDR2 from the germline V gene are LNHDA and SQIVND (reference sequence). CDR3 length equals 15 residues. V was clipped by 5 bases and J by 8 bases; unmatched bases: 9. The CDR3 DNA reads TGTGCCAGTAGTGGAAAACAGGGGTTTGATTCACCCCTCCACTTT. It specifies CASSGKQGFDSPLHF.

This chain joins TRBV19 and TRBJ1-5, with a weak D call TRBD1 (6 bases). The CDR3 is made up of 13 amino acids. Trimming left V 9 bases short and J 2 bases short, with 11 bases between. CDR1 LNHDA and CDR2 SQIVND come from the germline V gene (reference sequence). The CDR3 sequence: CASGGGGNQPQHF. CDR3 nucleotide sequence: TGTGCCAGCGGGGGGGGCGGCAATCAGCCCCAGCATTTT.

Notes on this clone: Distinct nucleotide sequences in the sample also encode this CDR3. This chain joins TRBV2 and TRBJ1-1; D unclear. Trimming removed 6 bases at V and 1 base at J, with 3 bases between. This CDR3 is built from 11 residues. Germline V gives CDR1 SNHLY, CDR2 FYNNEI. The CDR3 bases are TGTGCCAGCAGCGAGAACACTGAAGCTTTCTTT. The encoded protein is CASSENTEAFF.

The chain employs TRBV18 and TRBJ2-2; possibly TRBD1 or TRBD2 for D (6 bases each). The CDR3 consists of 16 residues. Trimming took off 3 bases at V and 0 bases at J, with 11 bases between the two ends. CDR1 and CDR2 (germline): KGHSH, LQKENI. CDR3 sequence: CASSPSGEANTGELFF. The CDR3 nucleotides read TGTGCCAGCTCACCTTCAGGGGAGGCGAACACCGGGGAGCTGTTTTTT.

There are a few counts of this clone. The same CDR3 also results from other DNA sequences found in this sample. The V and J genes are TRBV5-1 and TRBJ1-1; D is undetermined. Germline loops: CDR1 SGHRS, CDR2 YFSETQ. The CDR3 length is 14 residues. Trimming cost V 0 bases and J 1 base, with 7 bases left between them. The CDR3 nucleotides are TGCGCCAGCAGCTTGGTGCGGGCGAACACTGAAGCTTTCTTT. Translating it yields CASSLVRANTEAFF.

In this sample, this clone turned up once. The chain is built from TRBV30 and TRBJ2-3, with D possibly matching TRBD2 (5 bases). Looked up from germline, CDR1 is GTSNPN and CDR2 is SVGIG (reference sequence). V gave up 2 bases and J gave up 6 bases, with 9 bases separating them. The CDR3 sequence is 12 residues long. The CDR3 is CAWSRRGDTQYF. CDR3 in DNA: TGTGCCTGGAGTAGGCGCGGGGATACGCAGTATTTT.

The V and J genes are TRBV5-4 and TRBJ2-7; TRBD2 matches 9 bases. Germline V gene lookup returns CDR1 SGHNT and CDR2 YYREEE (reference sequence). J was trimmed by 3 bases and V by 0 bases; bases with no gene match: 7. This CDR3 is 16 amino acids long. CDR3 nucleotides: TGTGCCAGCAGCTTGGATCTAGCGGGGCGATTCTACGAGCAGTACTTC. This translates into CASSLDLAGRFYEQYF.

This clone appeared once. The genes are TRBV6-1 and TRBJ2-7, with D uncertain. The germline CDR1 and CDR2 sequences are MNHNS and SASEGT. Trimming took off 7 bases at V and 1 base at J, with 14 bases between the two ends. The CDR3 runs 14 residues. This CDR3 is CASKVGLSSYEQYF. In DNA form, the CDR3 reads TGTGCCAGCAAGGTTGGGTTAAGTTCCTACGAGCAGTACTTC.

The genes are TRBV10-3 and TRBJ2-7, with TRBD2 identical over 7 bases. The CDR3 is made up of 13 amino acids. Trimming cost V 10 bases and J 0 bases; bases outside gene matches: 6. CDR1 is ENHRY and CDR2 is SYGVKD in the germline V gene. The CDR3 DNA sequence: TGTGCCACCCTCGGGGGGAGCTCCTACGAGCAGTACTTC. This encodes CATLGGSSYEQYF.

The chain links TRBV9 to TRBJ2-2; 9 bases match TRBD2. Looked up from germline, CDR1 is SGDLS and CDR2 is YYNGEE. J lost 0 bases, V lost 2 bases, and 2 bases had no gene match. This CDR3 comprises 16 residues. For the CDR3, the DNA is TGTGCCAGCAGCGTTAGCGGGGGCACGAACACCGGGGAGCTGTTTTTT. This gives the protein CASSVSGGTNTGELFF.

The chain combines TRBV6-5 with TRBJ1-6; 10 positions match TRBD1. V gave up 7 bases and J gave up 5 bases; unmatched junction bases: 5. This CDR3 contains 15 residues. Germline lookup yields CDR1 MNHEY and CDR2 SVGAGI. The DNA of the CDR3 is TGTGCCAGCAACCCTGGACAGGGGGATAATTCACCCCTCCACTTT. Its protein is CASNPGQGDNSPLHF.

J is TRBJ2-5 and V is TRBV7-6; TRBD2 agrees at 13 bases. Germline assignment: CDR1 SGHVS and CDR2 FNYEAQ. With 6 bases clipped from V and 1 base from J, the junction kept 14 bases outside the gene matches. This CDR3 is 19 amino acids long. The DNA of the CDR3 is TGTGCCAGCAGTAAGGACCCGGGACTAGCGGGGAAAACCCAAGAGACCCAGTACTTC. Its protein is CASSKDPGLAGKTQETQYF.

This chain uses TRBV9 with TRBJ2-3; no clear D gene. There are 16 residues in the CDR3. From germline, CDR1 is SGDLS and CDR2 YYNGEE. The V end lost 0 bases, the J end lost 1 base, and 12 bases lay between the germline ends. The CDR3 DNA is TGTGCCAGCAGCGTAGCCCCGGAGAAACGCACAGATACGCAGTATTTT. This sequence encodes CASSVAPEKRTDTQYF.

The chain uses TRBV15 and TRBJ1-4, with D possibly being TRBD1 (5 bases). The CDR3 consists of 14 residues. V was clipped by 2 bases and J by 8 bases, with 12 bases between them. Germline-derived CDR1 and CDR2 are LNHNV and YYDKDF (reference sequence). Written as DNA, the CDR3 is TGTGCCACCAGCAGATCAGGGTATAAGGAAAAACTGTTTTTT. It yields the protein CATSRSGYKEKLFF.

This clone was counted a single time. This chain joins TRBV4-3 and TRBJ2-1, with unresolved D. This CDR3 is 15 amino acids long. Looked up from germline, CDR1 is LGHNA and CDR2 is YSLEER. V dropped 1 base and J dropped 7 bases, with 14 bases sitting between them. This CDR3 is CASSQGAYQANEQFF. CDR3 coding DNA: TGCGCCAGCAGCCAAGGAGCCTATCAGGCTAATGAGCAGTTCTTC.

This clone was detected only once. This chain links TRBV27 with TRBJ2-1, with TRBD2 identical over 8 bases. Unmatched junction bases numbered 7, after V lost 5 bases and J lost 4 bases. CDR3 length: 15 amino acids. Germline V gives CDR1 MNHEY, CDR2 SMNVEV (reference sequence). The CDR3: CASSPGGGYYNEQFF. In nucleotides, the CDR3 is TGTGCCAGCAGTCCCGGGGGGGGTTATTACAATGAGCAGTTCTTC.